The clone carrying this TCR beta chain was counted ten times or more. This entry belongs to a study of molecular identifiers for immune sequencing clone quantification. Bulk TCR library preparation followed previously described methods with listed TCR primers. MiXCR was run by TCRdb on the PCR reads, yielding one entry per CDR3 protein. Of more than 95,000 distinct CDR3 sequences in the sample, 24% were seen once. CDR3 length: 16 residues. Losses at the gene ends were 4 bases for V and 4 bases for J; bases not matched to a gene: 9. From germline, CDR1 is MNHEY and CDR2 SMNVEV (reference sequence). The rearrangement uses TRBV27 and TRBJ2-7; 11 nucleotides align to TRBD2. The sequencing sample was made of naive CD8+ T cells from blood, with Jurkat cell RNA spiked in. Stated subset: FACS-sorted CD8+CD4-CCR7+CD45RA+ naive T cells. This receptor was taken from a human donor in good health. Some libraries in this study had Jurkat cell RNA spiked in. The CDR3 DNA is TGTGCCAGCAGTTATGGTCTAGCGGGAGGACAATACGAGCAGTACTTC. This gives the protein CASSYGLAGGQYEQYF.